This T cell receptor (beta chain) was sequenced for a study of cytomegalovirus exposure and HLA in healthy donors. Study-wide results and limits: Common viral pathogens were later found to be apparently linked to several of the most significant clusters.

This clone came up a few times. As yet, its antigen is unknown. 60 Vbeta and 13 Jbeta primers were used in PCR. Sequencing used immunoSEQ multiplex PCR; TCRdb keeps in-frame clones, though not all of them. Here the sample spans 95,000 to 150,000 clones, about 62% being singletons. Though probably carrying unrecorded immune exposures, donors were nominally healthy at sampling. Trimming took off 4 bases at V and 1 base at J, with 10 bases between the two ends. Germline CDR1 reads KGHSH; CDR2 reads LQKENI. This CDR3 is 14 amino acids long. V and J are TRBV18 and TRBJ1-1; D perhaps matches TRBD1 (6 bases). The source material was PBMCs. This sequence originates from a middle-aged woman in good health and CMV-seropositive. CDR3 nucleotide sequence: TGTGCCAGCTCACTTGAGACAGGGAACACTGAAGCTTTCTTT. Amino acid sequence: CASSLETGNTEAFF.